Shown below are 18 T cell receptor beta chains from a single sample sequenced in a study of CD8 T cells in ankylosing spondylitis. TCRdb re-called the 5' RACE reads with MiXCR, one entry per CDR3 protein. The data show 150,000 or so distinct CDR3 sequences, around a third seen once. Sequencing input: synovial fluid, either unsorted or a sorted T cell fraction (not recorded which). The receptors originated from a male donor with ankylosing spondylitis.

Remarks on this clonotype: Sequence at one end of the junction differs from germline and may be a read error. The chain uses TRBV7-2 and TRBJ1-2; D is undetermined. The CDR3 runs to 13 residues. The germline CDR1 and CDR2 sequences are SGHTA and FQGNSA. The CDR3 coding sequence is TGTGCCAGCAGTTTAGGAAAAGGCTATGGCTACACCTTC. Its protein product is CASSLGKGYGYTF.

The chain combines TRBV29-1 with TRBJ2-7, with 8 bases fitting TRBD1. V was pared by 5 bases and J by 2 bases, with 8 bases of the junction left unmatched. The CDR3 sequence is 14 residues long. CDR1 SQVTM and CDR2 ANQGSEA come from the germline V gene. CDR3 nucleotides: TGCAGCGTTTCTACTTGGACAGGGACCTACGAGCAGTACTTC. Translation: CSVSTWTGTYEQYF.

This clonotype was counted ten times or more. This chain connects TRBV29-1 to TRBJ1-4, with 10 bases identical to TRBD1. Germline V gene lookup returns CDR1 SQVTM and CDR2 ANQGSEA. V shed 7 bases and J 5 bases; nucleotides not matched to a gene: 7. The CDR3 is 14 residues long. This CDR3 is CSARLDRGNEKLFF. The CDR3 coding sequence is TGCAGCGCCCGACTGGACAGGGGGAATGAAAAACTGTTTTTT. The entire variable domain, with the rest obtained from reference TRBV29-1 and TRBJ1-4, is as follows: SAVISQKPSRDICQRGTSLTIQCQVDSQVTMMFWYRQQPGQSLTLIATANQGSEATYESGFVIDKFPISRPNLTFSTLTVSNMSPEDSSIYLCSARLDRGNEKLFFGSGTQLSVL.

The CDR3 DNA reads as TGCAGCGTCCGACTACAGGGCTTTTATGGCTACACCTTC. Translation: CSVRLQGFYGYTF. The V gene is TRBV29-1, the J gene TRBJ1-2, with D possibly matching TRBD1 (6 bases). Trimming cost V 6 bases and J 5 bases, with 16 bases left between them. This CDR3 region has 13 residues. Germline CDR1 reads SQVTM; CDR2 reads ANQGSEA.

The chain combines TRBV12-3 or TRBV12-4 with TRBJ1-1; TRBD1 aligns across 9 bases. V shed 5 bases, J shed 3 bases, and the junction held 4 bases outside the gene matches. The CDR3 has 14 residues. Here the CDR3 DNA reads TGTGCCAGCAGTCCAGGGACAGGGTACACTGAAGCTTTCTTT. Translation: CASSPGTGYTEAFF.

In DNA form, the CDR3 reads TGTGCCAGCAGTGAAAAGTGGTTGGGCGGCTATGGCTACACCTTC. Protein sequence: CASSEKWLGGYGYTF. The chain joins TRBV6-1 to TRBJ1-2; D call uncertain. CDR1 and CDR2 from the germline V gene are MNHNS and SASEGT. Trimming took 2 bases from V and 4 from J, leaving 14 bases between them. The CDR3 covers 15 residues.

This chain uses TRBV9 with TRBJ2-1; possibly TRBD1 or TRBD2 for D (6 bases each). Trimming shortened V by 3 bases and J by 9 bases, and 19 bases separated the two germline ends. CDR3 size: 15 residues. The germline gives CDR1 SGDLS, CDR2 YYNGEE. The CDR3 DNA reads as TGTGCCAGCAGCGGCCCACGAGGGGGGCAAGGTGAGCAGTTCTTC. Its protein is CASSGPRGGQGEQFF.

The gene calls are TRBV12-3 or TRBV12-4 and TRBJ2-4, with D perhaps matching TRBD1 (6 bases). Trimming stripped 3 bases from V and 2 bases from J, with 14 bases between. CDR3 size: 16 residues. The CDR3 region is CASSFGGRGTKNIQYF. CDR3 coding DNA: TGTGCCAGCAGTTTTGGGGGCCGAGGGACCAAAAACATTCAGTACTTC.

For the CDR3, the DNA is TGTGCCACCAGTGATCCCAGTAGACCTACTAGCGGGAGGTGGAATGAGCAGTTCTTC. Its protein is CATSDPSRPTSGRWNEQFF. This sequence joins TRBV24-1 and TRBJ2-1; TRBD2 aligns across 12 bases. Losses at the gene ends were 3 bases for V and 7 bases for J; bases not matched to a gene: 15. Germline V gives CDR1 KGHDR, CDR2 SFDVKD. The CDR3 has 19 residues.

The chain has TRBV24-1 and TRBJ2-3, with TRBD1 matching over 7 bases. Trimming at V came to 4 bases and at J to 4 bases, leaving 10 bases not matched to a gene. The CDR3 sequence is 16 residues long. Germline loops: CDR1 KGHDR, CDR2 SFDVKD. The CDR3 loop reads CATSDPTGIPADTQYF. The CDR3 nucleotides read TGTGCCACCAGTGACCCGACAGGGATTCCCGCAGATACGCAGTATTTT.

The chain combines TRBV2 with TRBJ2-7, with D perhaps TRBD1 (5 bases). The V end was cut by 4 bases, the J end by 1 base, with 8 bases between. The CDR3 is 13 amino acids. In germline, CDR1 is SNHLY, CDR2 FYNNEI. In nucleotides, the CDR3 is TGTGCCAGCAGTGTAGACAGATCCTACGAGCAGTACTTC. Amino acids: CASSVDRSYEQYF.

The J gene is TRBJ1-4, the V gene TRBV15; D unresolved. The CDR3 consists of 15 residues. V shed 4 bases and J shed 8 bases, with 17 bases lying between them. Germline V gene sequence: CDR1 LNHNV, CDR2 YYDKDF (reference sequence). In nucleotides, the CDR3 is TGTGCCACCAGCACTCTTGGGCCCCCGGGCGAAAAACTGTTTTTT. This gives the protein CATSTLGPPGEKLFF.

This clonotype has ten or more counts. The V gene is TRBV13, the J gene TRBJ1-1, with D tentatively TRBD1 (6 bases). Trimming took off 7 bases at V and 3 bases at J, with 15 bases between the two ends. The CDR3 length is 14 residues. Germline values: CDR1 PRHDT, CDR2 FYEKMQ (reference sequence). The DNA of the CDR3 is TGTGCCAGCAACCAGGGGAGGTGGGACACTGAAGCTTTCTTT. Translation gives CASNQGRWDTEAFF.

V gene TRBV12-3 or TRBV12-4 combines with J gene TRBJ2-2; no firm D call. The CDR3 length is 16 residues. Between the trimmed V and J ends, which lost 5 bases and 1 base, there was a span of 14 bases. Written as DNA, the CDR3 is TGTGCCAGCAGTCCACAGAGTTACAGGAACACCGGGGAGCTGTTTTTT. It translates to CASSPQSYRNTGELFF.

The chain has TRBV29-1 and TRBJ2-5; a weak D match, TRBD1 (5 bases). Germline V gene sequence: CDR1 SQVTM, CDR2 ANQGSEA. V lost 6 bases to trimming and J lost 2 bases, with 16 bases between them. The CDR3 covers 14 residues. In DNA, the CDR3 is TGCAGCGTCTCAGGGCTCACACCGCAAGAGACCCAGTACTTC. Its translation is CSVSGLTPQETQYF.

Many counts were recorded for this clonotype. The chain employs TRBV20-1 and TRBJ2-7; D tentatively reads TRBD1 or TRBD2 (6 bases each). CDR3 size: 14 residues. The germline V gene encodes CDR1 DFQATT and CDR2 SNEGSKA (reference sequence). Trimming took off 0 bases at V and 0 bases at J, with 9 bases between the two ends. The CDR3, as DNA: TGCAGTGCTAGAGACCCGGGGGCCTCCTACGAGCAGTACTTC. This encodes CSARDPGASYEQYF.

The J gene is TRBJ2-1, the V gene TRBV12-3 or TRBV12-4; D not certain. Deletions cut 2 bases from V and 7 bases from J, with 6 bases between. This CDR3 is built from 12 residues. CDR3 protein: CASSLSRNEQFF. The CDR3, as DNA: TGTGCCAGCAGTTTATCCCGTAATGAGCAGTTCTTC.

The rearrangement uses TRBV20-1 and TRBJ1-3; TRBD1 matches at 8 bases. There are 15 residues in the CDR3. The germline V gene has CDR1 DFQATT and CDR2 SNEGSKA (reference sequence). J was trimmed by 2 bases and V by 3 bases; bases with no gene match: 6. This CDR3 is CSASHRGSTGNTIYF. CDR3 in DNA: TGCAGTGCTAGTCACAGGGGGTCGACTGGAAACACCATATATTTT.